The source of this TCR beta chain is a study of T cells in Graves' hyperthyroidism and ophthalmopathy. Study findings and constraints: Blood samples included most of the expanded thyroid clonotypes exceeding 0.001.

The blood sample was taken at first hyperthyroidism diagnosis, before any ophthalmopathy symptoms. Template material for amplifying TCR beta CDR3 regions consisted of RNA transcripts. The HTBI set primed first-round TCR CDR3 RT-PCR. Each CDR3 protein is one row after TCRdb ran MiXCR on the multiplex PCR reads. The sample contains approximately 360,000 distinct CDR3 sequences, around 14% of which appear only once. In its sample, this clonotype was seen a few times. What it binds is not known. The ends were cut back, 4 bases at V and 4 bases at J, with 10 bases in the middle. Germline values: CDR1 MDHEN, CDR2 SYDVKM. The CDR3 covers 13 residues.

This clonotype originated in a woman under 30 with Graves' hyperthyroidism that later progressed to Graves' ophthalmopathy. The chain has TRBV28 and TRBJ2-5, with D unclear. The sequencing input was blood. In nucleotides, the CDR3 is TGTGCCAGCAGTTCTTCTGGGATAGAGACCCAGTACTTC. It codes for CASSSSGIETQYF.